This record covers a single T cell receptor beta chain. This clone's antigen is unknown. Per-base quality was not reported, and no clone a single base away is much larger than it. This sample is drawn from a study of OX40 agonist ivuxolimab in advanced cancers. About the investigation overall: The costimulatory receptor OX40 (CD134) was targeted by ivuxolimab, a fully human IgG2 agonistic monoclonal antibody. Prior anti-PD-1, anti-PD-L1 or anti-CTLA-4 therapy was permitted, and about 40% of dose-escalation patients had received checkpoint inhibitors. In the dose-escalation cohort, 75% to 90% of patients were male, and the mean age was roughly 56 years with a range of about 20 to 80. Intravenous ivuxolimab was administered to patients every 2 weeks at six dose levels: 0.01, 0.1, 0.3, 1.5, 3 and 10 mg/kg. Partial responses occurred in three dose-escalation patients: two with cutaneous melanoma and one with hepatocellular carcinoma. Among the roughly 50 dose-escalation patients, around 19 had hepatocellular carcinoma, about 15 melanoma, 9 renal cell carcinoma and 9 head and neck cancer. Peripheral TCRbeta sequencing aimed to test whether ivuxolimab altered TCR sequence diversity and caused clonal T-cell expansion. The paper describes the monotherapy dose-escalation part (N ≈ 49 patients) of the phase I trial of ivuxolimab.

For sequencing of the TCRbeta CDR3 region, genomic DNA was extracted from the sorted cells. The immunoSEQ Assay was used for sequencing of TCRbeta CDR3 regions. TCRdb's version of the immuneACCESS table is confined to in-frame rearrangements and falls short of the full clone set. An unresolved V gene accounts for under half of the shortfall where checked; the remainder is of unknown origin. In this sample the table shows about 62,000 clones, approximately 88% of which occur a single time. Together, the top ten hold 0.7% to 0.9% of the sample. Findings and caveats that apply to the study as a whole: Low levels of normalized T-cell clonal expansion were also seen in some nonresponding patients. After ivuxolimab, CD8+ T cells had more expanded clones than CD4+ T cells on average. The antigen specificity of the clonally expanded peripheral T cells was not determined. In the 0.1-3.0 mg/kg groups, partial responders were among the patients with the lowest normalized peripheral clonal expansion, particularly in CD8+ T cells. Clonal expansion of both CD4+ and CD8+ blood T cells was observed from baseline to week 6 at doses 0.1 to 3.0 mg/kg.

From a lookup of the germline V gene, CDR1 and CDR2 are MGHRA and YSYEKL. V was cut back by 6 bases and J by 2 bases, leaving a gap of 16 bases between them. From its cysteine to its phenylalanine, the CDR3 spans 15 amino acids. The DNA shown is the 45-base CDR3, in frame from base 1. Patients with autoimmune disease history or receiving systemic immunosuppression were excluded from the trial. In every dose cohort, peripheral blood was drawn for TCR sequencing at baseline, cycle 4 day 1, and cycle 7 day 1. Samples were obtained from an open-label, multicenter, first-in-human phase I dose-escalation trial of ivuxolimab. The trial enrolled adults with locally advanced or metastatic head and neck squamous cell, hepatocellular, melanoma or renal cell carcinoma. Before TCR sequencing, CD4+ T cells and CD8+ T cells were sorted from peripheral blood as separate populations.

The sample in question was CD4+ or CD8+ T cells sorted from blood, obtained in a trial of the OX40 agonist ivuxolimab. Here the chain combines TRBV4-1 and TRBJ1-2; the D gene is unclear. The receptor comes from an adult with an advanced solid tumor such as melanoma, head and neck, liver or kidney cancer. The bases are TGCGCCAGCAGTCCAACGGAACACAGCAACTATGGCTACACCTTC. Its protein reads: CASSPTEHSNYGYTF.